One and the same sample provided the 26 T cell receptor beta chains below, sequenced in a study of T-cell memory formation after mild COVID-19. TCRdb reprocessed the 5' RACE reads via MiXCR and lists one record per CDR3 protein. Altogether under 400,000 distinct CDR3 sequences are present, 28% being singletons, with the ten largest covering roughly 13%. Sequenced input: PBMCs or a T cell subset sorted from them (not recorded which). All receptors derive from an adult woman who had mild COVID-19 (a few samples of this study predate the infection). Cell type and time point are not known.

The rearrangement links TRBV30 to TRBJ1-1; possibly TRBD1 for D (6 bases). Deletions cut 1 base from V and 0 bases from J, with 6 bases between. From germline, CDR1 is GTSNPN and CDR2 SVGIG (reference sequence). This CDR3 is built from 13 residues. Written as DNA, the CDR3 is TGTGCCTGGAGTGGACAGGTGAACACTGAAGCTTTCTTT. Its translation: CAWSGQVNTEAFF.

This clonotype occurred a few times. This chain uses TRBV27 with TRBJ2-3; a possible D gene is TRBD1 (5 bases). The germline V gene encodes CDR1 MNHEY and CDR2 SMNVEV (reference sequence). V shed 1 base and J shed 6 bases, with 17 bases lying between them. The CDR3 is made up of 16 amino acids. CDR3 in amino acids: CASSLFNGRASDTQYF. CDR3 coding DNA: TGTGCCAGCAGTTTATTTAACGGCAGGGCCAGCGATACGCAGTATTTT.

The rearrangement joins TRBV5-1 to TRBJ1-3, with 8 nucleotides matching TRBD1. The length of the CDR3 is 14 residues. With 3 bases clipped from V and 2 bases from J, the junction kept 1 base outside the gene matches. In germline, CDR1 is SGHRS, CDR2 YFSETQ. The DNA for the CDR3 is TGCGCCAGCAGCTCAGGGGGCACTGGAAACACCATATATTTT. Its protein is CASSSGGTGNTIYF.

In its sample, this clonotype was seen a few times. V gene TRBV4-3 combines with J gene TRBJ1-2; D is possibly TRBD1 (6 bases). This CDR3 is 14 amino acids long. CDR1 is LGHNA, CDR2 YSLEER, per germline. V was trimmed by 4 bases and J by 7 bases, leaving 16 bases between them. In nucleotides, the CDR3 is TGCGCCAGCAGCCGGAACAGGGTTTTCTTTGGCTACACCTTC. Its protein product is CASSRNRVFFGYTF.

The chain joins TRBV6-5 to TRBJ2-7; D might be TRBD2 (6 bases). Germline CDR1 MNHEY, CDR2 SVGAGI. The CDR3 loop spans 14 amino acids. V was trimmed by 0 bases and J by 3 bases, leaving 9 bases between them. CDR3 sequence reads: CASSYSGEDYEQYF. CDR3 nucleotides: TGTGCCAGCAGTTACTCAGGGGAGGACTACGAGCAGTACTTC.

The chain uses TRBV7-9 and TRBJ2-1; weak D call: TRBD1 (6 bases). The ends were cut back, 1 base at V and 9 bases at J, with 7 bases in the middle. Germline CDR1 reads SEHNR; CDR2 reads FQNEAQ (reference sequence). The CDR3 runs to 12 residues. CDR3 in DNA: TGTGCCAGCAGCTTAGTACAGGGTGAGCAGTTCTTC. Amino acid sequence: CASSLVQGEQFF.

The chain uses TRBV7-8 and TRBJ1-5; 8 bases match TRBD1. Looked up from germline, CDR1 is SGHVS and CDR2 is FQNEAQ. CDR3 size: 15 residues. V lost 5 bases, J lost 7 bases, and 10 bases stayed unmatched. The CDR3 loop reads CASSPDRVLGQPQHF. CDR3 nucleotide sequence: TGTGCCAGCAGCCCGGACAGGGTCTTAGGCCAGCCCCAGCATTTT.

This clonotype came up a few times. The chain uses TRBV29-1 and TRBJ2-7; a possible D gene is TRBD1 (6 bases). From germline, CDR1 is SQVTM and CDR2 ANQGSEA. V dropped 4 bases and J dropped 5 bases, with 18 bases sitting between them. The CDR3 totals 14 residues. CDR3 protein: CSVVMSQGRHEQYF. The DNA of the CDR3 is TGCAGCGTTGTGATGAGCCAGGGGAGACACGAGCAGTACTTC.

This clonotype was counted only a few times. The CDR3 loop is CASTAGTTGSEQFF. The CDR3 DNA follows: TGTGCCAGCACCGCCGGGACCACGGGGAGTGAGCAGTTCTTC. The chain has TRBV6-5 and TRBJ2-1, with D possibly called TRBD1 or TRBD2 (5 bases each). V was cut by 7 bases and J by 9 bases, with 19 bases left in between. The CDR3 has 14 amino acids. Germline CDR1 reads MNHEY; CDR2 reads SVGAGI.

This clonotype was detected a few times. V and J are TRBV7-6 and TRBJ2-2, with 7 nucleotides matching TRBD2. Germline CDR1 reads SGHVS; CDR2 reads FNYEAQ. The CDR3 has 19 amino acids. V lost 0 bases to trimming and J lost 6 bases; unmatched junction nucleotides: 16. The CDR3: CASSLAPTEAGSPSGELFF. In DNA form, the CDR3 reads TGTGCCAGCAGCTTAGCGCCGACAGAAGCGGGATCGCCCTCCGGGGAGCTGTTTTTT.

J is TRBJ1-1 and V is TRBV7-2, with D unresolved. Germline V lookup: CDR1 SGHTA, CDR2 FQGNSA. This CDR3 is built from 13 residues. Trimming shortened V by 3 bases and J by 0 bases, and 5 bases separated the two germline ends. The CDR3 is CASSFGMNTEAFF. The CDR3 DNA reads as TGTGCCAGCAGCTTCGGGATGAACACTGAAGCTTTCTTT.

The gene calls are TRBV4-1 and TRBJ1-4; 7 bases line up with TRBD1. CDR1 and CDR2 (germline): MGHRA, YSYEKL. The CDR3 is made up of 15 amino acids. V gave up 0 bases and J gave up 7 bases; unmatched junction bases: 5. The CDR3 here is CASSQDQGTAEKLFF. Written as DNA, the CDR3 is TGCGCCAGCAGCCAAGATCAGGGGACAGCTGAAAAACTGTTTTTT.

This chain connects TRBV4-3 to TRBJ1-2; D is unresolved. The ends were cut back, 2 bases at V and 3 bases at J, with 7 bases in the middle. The CDR3 is 13 amino acids. Per germline, CDR1 LGHNA and CDR2 YSLEER. The CDR3 DNA follows: TGCGCCAGCAGCCAAAACCGGTACTATGGCTACACCTTC. Protein: CASSQNRYYGYTF.

The chain carries TRBV20-1 and TRBJ2-7, with 9 bases aligning to TRBD2. This CDR3 has 15 amino acids. Germline values: CDR1 DFQATT, CDR2 SNEGSKA (reference sequence). Trimming removed 3 bases from V and 3 bases from J; junction bases left unmatched: 9. Here the CDR3 reads CSARLTGTSSYEQYF. As DNA, the CDR3 is TGCAGTGCTAGGCTAACCGGGACTAGCAGCTACGAGCAGTACTTC.

This chain's CDR3 is CASSGDRAMNTEAFF. The CDR3 DNA is TGTGCCAGCAGCGGGGACAGGGCCATGAACACTGAAGCTTTCTTT. The rearrangement uses TRBV6-1 and TRBJ1-1; TRBD1 matches at 9 bases. CDR1 and CDR2 from the germline V gene are MNHNS and SASEGT. V lost 6 bases to trimming and J lost 0 bases; unmatched junction nucleotides: 5. The CDR3 is 15 amino acids.

There are a few counts of this clonotype. This rearrangement joins TRBV29-1 to TRBJ2-1, with 9 bases fitting TRBD2. Germline loops: CDR1 SQVTM, CDR2 ANQGSEA. V shed 7 bases, J shed 7 bases, and the junction held 11 bases outside the gene matches. CDR3 size: 14 residues. The CDR3 protein is CSGLSGSGGNEQFF. Written as DNA, the CDR3 is TGCAGCGGACTTAGCGGGAGTGGTGGGAATGAGCAGTTCTTC.

V and J are TRBV4-2 and TRBJ2-5; D unclear. The CDR3 extends over 13 amino acids. From germline, CDR1 is LGHNA and CDR2 YNFKEQ. With 1 base removed from V and 5 bases from J, the gap between germline ends came to 8 bases. The CDR3 coding sequence is TGTGCCAGCAGCCAAGGCGAGTACGAGACCCAGTACTTC. It yields the protein CASSQGEYETQYF.

This chain joins TRBV11-1 and TRBJ2-7; a weak D match, TRBD2 (6 bases). This CDR3 spans 15 amino acids. Germline V gene data show CDR1 as SGHAT and CDR2 as FQDESV (reference sequence). The ends were cut back, 5 bases at V and 0 bases at J, with 14 bases in the middle. CDR3 region: CASSLGEAISYEQYF. CDR3 nucleotides: TGTGCCAGCAGCCTGGGGGAGGCGATCTCCTACGAGCAGTACTTC.

This clonotype appeared a few times. The chain couples TRBV5-5 to TRBJ2-5, with D perhaps being TRBD1 or TRBD2 (5 bases each). V was clipped by 7 bases and J by 2 bases, with 9 bases between them. The CDR3 consists of 12 residues. The germline CDR1 and CDR2 sequences are SGHKS and YYEKEE (reference sequence). The CDR3 here is CASGTVQETQYF. CDR3 sequence (DNA): TGTGCCAGCGGGACGGTGCAAGAGACCCAGTACTTC.

This clonotype turned up a few times. J is TRBJ2-7 and V is TRBV3-1, with D possibly TRBD2 on 5 matching bases. Trimming cost V 0 bases and J 4 bases, with 13 bases left between them. The CDR3 length is 15 residues. Per the germline V gene, CDR1 is LGHDT and CDR2 is YNNKEL (reference sequence). The CDR3 bases are TGTGCCAGCAGCCAAGAAGGACTCGGAAAATACGAGCAGTACTTC. The encoded protein is CASSQEGLGKYEQYF.

The chain joins TRBV9 to TRBJ2-2; the D gene is possibly TRBD1 (5 bases). This CDR3 spans 15 amino acids. Trimming took 3 bases from V and 4 from J, leaving 13 bases between them. Germline lookup yields CDR1 SGDLS and CDR2 YYNGEE. As DNA, the CDR3 is TGTGCCAGCAGCGCCTTAGGGGTCGGCACCGGGGAGCTGTTTTTT. This translates into CASSALGVGTGELFF.

The chain couples TRBV5-6 to TRBJ2-3, with 9 bases identical to TRBD2. Germline-derived CDR1 and CDR2 are SGHDT and YYEEEE. V lost 1 base to trimming and J lost 6 bases; unmatched junction nucleotides: 6. The CDR3 spans 15 residues. CDR3 nucleotide sequence: TGTGCCAGCAGCTTGCGGCGCGGGGGGGCGGATACGCAGTATTTT. It encodes CASSLRRGGADTQYF. The complete variable domain, with remaining parts taken from reference TRBV5-6 and TRBJ2-3, reads DAGVTQSPTHLIKTRGQQVTLRCSPKSGHDTVSWYQQALGQGPQFIFQYYEEEERQRGNFPDRFSGHQFPNYSSELNVNALLLGDSALYLCASSLRRGGADTQYFGPGTRLTVL.

The genes are TRBV5-1 and TRBJ2-3; 11 bases are shared with TRBD1. This CDR3 has 15 amino acids. The V gene end was trimmed by 2 bases and the J gene end by 3 bases; junction bases not matched to a gene: 2. Germline CDR1 reads SGHRS; CDR2 reads YFSETQ. CDR3 sequence (DNA): TGCGCCAGCAGCTTCGGGACAGGGGGGACAGATACGCAGTATTTT. It codes for CASSFGTGGTDTQYF.

This clonotype was recorded a few times. The V and J genes are TRBV20-1 and TRBJ2-4, with 9 bases lining up with TRBD2. CDR3 length: 11 amino acids. Germline V gene sequence: CDR1 DFQATT, CDR2 SNEGSKA (reference sequence). The V segment lost 1 base and the J segment 15 bases; nucleotides outside the gene matches: 4. DNA for the CDR3: TGCAGTGCTAGAGCCGGGACTAGCACGTACTTC. Translating it yields CSARAGTSTYF.

In this sample, this clonotype turned up a few times. J is TRBJ2-3 and V is TRBV5-1; possible D gene TRBD1, 5 bases. Germline CDR1 reads SGHRS; CDR2 reads YFSETQ. CDR3 length equals 15 residues. Trimming stripped 6 bases from V and 4 bases from J, with 18 bases between. This CDR3 reads CASTQGQSEADTQYF. CDR3 nucleotides: TGCGCCAGCACGCAGGGCCAAAGCGAGGCAGATACGCAGTATTTT. Variable domain in full (rest from reference TRBV5-1 and TRBJ2-3): KAGVTQTPRYLIKTRGQQVTLSCSPISGHRSVSWYQQTPGQGLQFLFEYFSETQRNKGNFPGRFSGRQFSNSRSEMNVSTLELGDSALYLCASTQGQSEADTQYFGPGTRLTVL.

This chain connects TRBV20-1 to TRBJ1-1; TRBD1 matches at 7 bases. The CDR3 length is 15 residues. V dropped 5 bases and J dropped 1; count of bases not matched to a gene: 10. The germline CDR1 and CDR2 sequences are DFQATT and SNEGSKA (reference sequence). The CDR3 DNA reads as TGCAGTGCTTCTCGACAGGGTTGGAGGAACACTGAAGCTTTCTTT. Encoded protein: CSASRQGWRNTEAFF.